This TCR beta chain stems from a study of shared clonotypes between healthy human individuals. Here immunoSEQ multiplex PCR was the method, and the copy in TCRdb shows in-frame clones only, minus some. The sample has over 1.4 million clones, approximately 96% seen once. CDR3 length: 13 residues. Trimming at V came to 7 bases and at J to 5 bases, leaving 6 bases not matched to a gene. The germline V gene encodes CDR1 MNHEY and CDR2 SMNVEV (reference sequence). The rearrangement links TRBV27 to TRBJ1-2; 8 bases map to TRBD1. This TCR came from a man aged 25 to 40 in good health. The sample taken for sequencing was naive CD4+ T cells sorted from blood. Subset: CD45RA+ positively selected. This CDR3 is CASTRGQDYGYTF. The DNA of the CDR3 is TGTGCCAGCACCCGGGGACAGGATTATGGCTACACCTTC.